A selection of T cell receptor beta chains follows, all from one sample in a study of shared clonotypes between healthy human individuals. This table comes from immunoSEQ multiplex PCR, and its TCRdb copy is limited to in-frame clones, with some not included. The sample carries about 1.1 million clones, 75% to 85% recorded once. The sequenced material came from memory CD4+ T cells from PBMCs. The source of these receptors is a man aged 18-30 years in good health. Some clones in this sample may be carry-over from other donors' samples. The CDR3 runs from the conserved cysteine through the conserved F or W. Fields, in order: D gene, J gene, V gene, clone size, CDR3 DNA, CDR3 protein. A D gene is named only where the DNA matches it firmly. For some rows the clone size is stated as once, few or many, or as a class when expanded; others skip it.

d_call: TRBD1
j_call: TRBJ1-1
v_call: TRBV6-6
clone_size: -
cdr3_nt: TGTGCCAGCACCCCTAGGGGGCAGATTTTCACTGAAGCTTTCTTT
cdr3_aa: CASTPRGQIFTEAFF

d_call: -
j_call: TRBJ2-2
v_call: TRBV11-1
clone_size: many
cdr3_nt: TGTGCCAGCAGCTTACTGAACACCGGGGAGCTGTTTTTT
cdr3_aa: CASSLLNTGELFF

d_call: -
j_call: TRBJ1-5
v_call: TRBV29-1
clone_size: -
cdr3_nt: TGCAGCGTTGCCCTGACAAGTGGCAATCAGCCCCAGCATTTT
cdr3_aa: CSVALTSGNQPQHF

d_call: -
j_call: TRBJ2-2
v_call: TRBV7-3
clone_size: -
cdr3_nt: TGTGCCAGCAGCTTAATGGCCCCGGGAGCCGCGAACACCGGGGAGCTGTTTTTT
cdr3_aa: CASSLMAPGAANTGELFF

d_call: -
j_call: TRBJ2-3
v_call: TRBV28
clone_size: many
cdr3_nt: TGTGCCAGCAGTTTGCTGGGCACAGATACGCAGTATTTT
cdr3_aa: CASSLLGTDTQYF

d_call: -
j_call: TRBJ2-7
v_call: TRBV20-1
clone_size: -
cdr3_nt: TGCAGTGCTACCCCAGGGCCCGAGCAGTACTTC
cdr3_aa: CSATPGPEQYF

d_call: -
j_call: TRBJ2-7
v_call: TRBV19
clone_size: -
cdr3_nt: TGTGCCAGTAGTATAGTGGCAGGGAAAACCTACGAGCAGTACTTC
cdr3_aa: CASSIVAGKTYEQYF

d_call: -
j_call: TRBJ1-2
v_call: TRBV28
clone_size: -
cdr3_nt: TGTGCCAGCAGTTCATCTGCTAACTATGGCTACACCTTC
cdr3_aa: CASSSSANYGYTF

d_call: TRBD1
j_call: TRBJ2-5
v_call: TRBV5-1
clone_size: few
cdr3_nt: TGCGCCAGCAGCTACCTGACAGGGAAGGAGACCCAGTACTTC
cdr3_aa: CASSYLTGKETQYF

d_call: -
j_call: TRBJ2-2
v_call: TRBV9
clone_size: -
cdr3_nt: TGTGCCAGCAGCGTAGCTGGCCGGGCCAGGACCGGGGAGCTGTTTTTT
cdr3_aa: CASSVAGRARTGELFF

d_call: TRBD1
j_call: TRBJ1-1
v_call: TRBV5-6
clone_size: few
cdr3_nt: TGTGCCAGCAGCTTTGGACAGGGAGCTTTCTTT
cdr3_aa: CASSFGQGAFF

d_call: -
j_call: TRBJ2-7
v_call: TRBV11-2
clone_size: -
cdr3_nt: TGTGCCAGCAGCATAGGGGCTAGGCAGTACTTC
cdr3_aa: CASSIGARQYF

d_call: -
j_call: TRBJ2-7
v_call: TRBV5-1
clone_size: -
cdr3_nt: TGCGCCAGCAGCTTGGATAGGGAAGCCTACGAGCAGTACTTC
cdr3_aa: CASSLDREAYEQYF

d_call: -
j_call: TRBJ2-7
v_call: TRBV7-2
clone_size: once
cdr3_nt: TGTGCCAGCAGCTTAGTACCCTACGAGCAGTACTTC
cdr3_aa: CASSLVPYEQYF

d_call: -
j_call: TRBJ1-2
v_call: TRBV2
clone_size: -
cdr3_nt: TGTGCCAGCGTGATCGGAAGCTTGGGCTATGGCTACACCTTC
cdr3_aa: CASVIGSLGYGYTF

d_call: TRBD1
j_call: TRBJ2-7
v_call: TRBV7-9
clone_size: -
cdr3_nt: TGTGCCAGCAACTTAGGGGGACAGAGTTACGAGCAGTACTTC
cdr3_aa: CASNLGGQSYEQYF

d_call: -
j_call: TRBJ2-7
v_call: TRBV4-3
clone_size: -
cdr3_nt: TGCGCCAGCAGCCAAGGGGGATCTGCCTTTTACGAGCAGTACTTC
cdr3_aa: CASSQGGSAFYEQYF

d_call: -
j_call: TRBJ1-4
v_call: TRBV5-1
clone_size: -
cdr3_nt: TGCGCCAGCAGCTTGGCGGGATTGAATGAAAAACTGTTTTTT
cdr3_aa: CASSLAGLNEKLFF

d_call: TRBD2
j_call: TRBJ2-1
v_call: TRBV11-2
clone_size: -
cdr3_nt: TGTGCCAGCAGCTTATCTAGCGGGAGGGCCTCTGGGCACAATGAGCAGTTCTTC
cdr3_aa: CASSLSSGRASGHNEQFF

d_call: -
j_call: TRBJ2-7
v_call: TRBV9
clone_size: -
cdr3_nt: TGTGCCAGCAGCCCACTTGGGAACGGACTCTCCGAGCAGTACTTC
cdr3_aa: CASSPLGNGLSEQYF

d_call: -
j_call: TRBJ2-3
v_call: TRBV6-5
clone_size: -
cdr3_nt: TGTGCCAGCAGTTACTCCTCCAGCACAGATACGCAGTATTTT
cdr3_aa: CASSYSSSTDTQYF

d_call: TRBD1
j_call: TRBJ2-1
v_call: TRBV11-2
clone_size: -
cdr3_nt: TGTGCCAGCAGCCGGACAGGTCTGGGTAATGAGCAGTTCTTC
cdr3_aa: CASSRTGLGNEQFF

d_call: -
j_call: TRBJ1-1
v_call: TRBV2
clone_size: once
cdr3_nt: TGTGCCAGCAGTGAAGACCGATTACGGAACACTGAAGCTTTCTTT
cdr3_aa: CASSEDRLRNTEAFF

d_call: -
j_call: TRBJ1-4
v_call: TRBV5-4
clone_size: -
cdr3_nt: TGTGCCAGCAGCTACCGAGGCCAGGGAATAGGTGAAAAACTGTTTTTT
cdr3_aa: CASSYRGQGIGEKLFF

d_call: TRBD2
j_call: TRBJ2-3
v_call: TRBV5-1
clone_size: once
cdr3_nt: TGCGCCAGCAGCTTGGGGACTAGCCGGACCACAGATACGCAGTATTTT
cdr3_aa: CASSLGTSRTTDTQYF

d_call: -
j_call: TRBJ2-5
v_call: TRBV5-1
clone_size: -
cdr3_nt: TGCGCCAGCAGCTTACGGGCAACACAAGAGACCCAGTACTTC
cdr3_aa: CASSLRATQETQYF

d_call: -
j_call: TRBJ2-6
v_call: TRBV2
clone_size: -
cdr3_nt: TGTGCCAGCAAAAATTCTGGGGCCAACGTCCTGACTTTC
cdr3_aa: CASKNSGANVLTF

d_call: -
j_call: TRBJ2-7
v_call: TRBV29-1
clone_size: once
cdr3_nt: TGCAGCGTTGAATCCGGGCAGACCTACGAGCAGTACTTC
cdr3_aa: CSVESGQTYEQYF

d_call: TRBD1
j_call: TRBJ2-5
v_call: TRBV5-4
clone_size: many
cdr3_nt: TGTGCCAGCAGCTTATTGCAGGGGGAAGAGACCCAGTACTTC
cdr3_aa: CASSLLQGEETQYF

d_call: TRBD1
j_call: TRBJ2-3
v_call: TRBV5-1
clone_size: -
cdr3_nt: TGCGCCAGCAGCCCGGGACAGGTCACAGATACGCAGTATTTT
cdr3_aa: CASSPGQVTDTQYF

d_call: TRBD1
j_call: TRBJ2-7
v_call: TRBV6-1
clone_size: -
cdr3_nt: TGTGCCAGCAGTGAAGCCCCGGGACAGGGGCTCTACGAGCAGTACTTC
cdr3_aa: CASSEAPGQGLYEQYF

d_call: -
j_call: TRBJ1-1
v_call: TRBV23-1
clone_size: -
cdr3_nt: TGCGCCAGCAGTCAATCAGCTACAGAGACGAACACTGAAGCTTTCTTT
cdr3_aa: CASSQSATETNTEAFF

d_call: -
j_call: TRBJ1-4
v_call: TRBV4-3
clone_size: many
cdr3_nt: TGCGCCAGCAGCCAAGAGCAGGGGCTTAGTGAAAAACTGTTTTTT
cdr3_aa: CASSQEQGLSEKLFF

d_call: -
j_call: TRBJ1-4
v_call: TRBV2
clone_size: -
cdr3_nt: TGTGCCAGCACGGGCGAGGTCAATGAAAAACTGTTTTTT
cdr3_aa: CASTGEVNEKLFF

d_call: -
j_call: TRBJ2-5
v_call: TRBV29-1
clone_size: -
cdr3_nt: TGCAGCGTGGGGTATGGCAGGGGACAAGAGACCCAGTACTTC
cdr3_aa: CSVGYGRGQETQYF

d_call: -
j_call: TRBJ2-1
v_call: TRBV20-1
clone_size: -
cdr3_nt: TGCAGTGCTCCTGACCCCCCGTGGCAGTTCTTC
cdr3_aa: CSAPDPPWQFF

d_call: -
j_call: TRBJ1-5
v_call: TRBV4-2
clone_size: -
cdr3_nt: TGTGCCAGCAGCCCTGAATATAGCAATCAGCCCCAGCATTTT
cdr3_aa: CASSPEYSNQPQHF

d_call: TRBD2
j_call: TRBJ2-3
v_call: TRBV7-2
clone_size: -
cdr3_nt: TGTGCCAGCAGCTTCGGACTAGTGACAGATACGCAGTATTTT
cdr3_aa: CASSFGLVTDTQYF

d_call: TRBD2
j_call: TRBJ2-2
v_call: TRBV6-1
clone_size: -
cdr3_nt: TGTGCCAGCAGTGGGTGGCGGGAGGCGAGCACCGGGGAGCTGTTTTTT
cdr3_aa: CASSGWREASTGELFF

d_call: -
j_call: TRBJ1-2
v_call: TRBV5-4
clone_size: -
cdr3_nt: TGTGCCAGCAGCCCCGGGACTAAGTCTAACTATGGCTACACCTTC
cdr3_aa: CASSPGTKSNYGYTF

d_call: -
j_call: TRBJ2-2
v_call: TRBV5-1
clone_size: -
cdr3_nt: TGCGCCAGCAGCTTGGGGGGTAGCGGCACCGGGGAGCTGTTTTTT
cdr3_aa: CASSLGGSGTGELFF

d_call: -
j_call: TRBJ2-3
v_call: TRBV18
clone_size: -
cdr3_nt: TGTGCCAGCTCACCACCCCTGACAGATACGCAGTATTTT
cdr3_aa: CASSPPLTDTQYF

d_call: TRBD1
j_call: TRBJ1-1
v_call: TRBV5-1
clone_size: -
cdr3_nt: TGCGCCAGCAAAAGACAGGGCGTGAACACTGAAGCTTTCTTT
cdr3_aa: CASKRQGVNTEAFF

d_call: -
j_call: TRBJ2-5
v_call: TRBV18
clone_size: -
cdr3_nt: TGTGCCAGCTCCCCGACAGAGACCCAGTACTTC
cdr3_aa: CASSPTETQYF

d_call: -
j_call: TRBJ2-1
v_call: TRBV5-3
clone_size: once
cdr3_nt: TGTGCCAGAAGCTTAGCCTGGGATCGGAGCGTACACAATGAGCAGTTCTTC
cdr3_aa: CARSLAWDRSVHNEQFF

d_call: -
j_call: TRBJ1-1
v_call: TRBV28
clone_size: -
cdr3_nt: TGTGCCAGCAGTTTAGTCAGACTAAACACTGAAGCTTTCTTT
cdr3_aa: CASSLVRLNTEAFF

d_call: -
j_call: TRBJ2-2
v_call: TRBV28
clone_size: few
cdr3_nt: TGTGCCAGCAGGCCCACCGGGGCGAACACCGGGGAGCTGTTTTTT
cdr3_aa: CASRPTGANTGELFF

d_call: -
j_call: TRBJ2-3
v_call: TRBV5-1
clone_size: -
cdr3_nt: TGCGCCAGCAGCTCTACCCCGACACACACAGATACGCAGTATTTT
cdr3_aa: CASSSTPTHTDTQYF

d_call: TRBD2
j_call: TRBJ2-4
v_call: TRBV2
clone_size: few
cdr3_nt: TGTGCCAGCAGTCCGACTAGCGGGGAGGGGCAATTTCAGTACTTC
cdr3_aa: CASSPTSGEGQFQYF